Below, one T cell receptor (beta chain) is given with its context. What it binds is unknown. This specimen belongs to a study of cytomegalovirus exposure and HLA in healthy donors. General study findings and limits: In vitro data verified three CMV-associated chains as specific for CMV antigens. Most TCR sequences showed up rarely, but some public TCRs showed up in many donors.

Sequencing used immunoSEQ multiplex PCR; TCRdb keeps in-frame clones, though not all of them. The data hold some 69,000 clones, with roughly 96% observed a single time. The sequence was obtained from a man aged 18 to 35 in good health and CMV-seronegative. Input material: PBMCs.

The CDR3 nucleotides are TGTGCCAGCAGCTTTAGCGGGAGCTCAACCTACGAGCAGTACTTC. Its translation is CASSFSGSSTYEQYF. V gene TRBV5-4 combines with J gene TRBJ2-7, with 9 bases matching TRBD2. With V trimmed by 2 bases and J by 2 bases, 5 bases remained unmatched. The CDR3 length is 15 residues. Germline CDR1 reads SGHNT; CDR2 reads YYREEE (reference sequence).